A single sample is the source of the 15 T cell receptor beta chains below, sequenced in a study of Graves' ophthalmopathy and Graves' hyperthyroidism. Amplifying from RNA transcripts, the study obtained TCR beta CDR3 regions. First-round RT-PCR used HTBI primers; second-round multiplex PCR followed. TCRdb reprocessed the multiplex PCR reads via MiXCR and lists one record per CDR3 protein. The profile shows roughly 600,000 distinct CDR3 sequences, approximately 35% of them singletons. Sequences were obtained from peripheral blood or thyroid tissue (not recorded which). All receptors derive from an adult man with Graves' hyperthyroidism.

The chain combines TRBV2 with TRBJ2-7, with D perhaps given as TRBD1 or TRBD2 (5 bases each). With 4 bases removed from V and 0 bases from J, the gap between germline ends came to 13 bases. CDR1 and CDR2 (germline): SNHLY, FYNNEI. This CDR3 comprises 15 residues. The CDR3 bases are TGTGCCAGCAGTGTAGGGGCGGGCCGCTCCTACGAGCAGTACTTC. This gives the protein CASSVGAGRSYEQYF.

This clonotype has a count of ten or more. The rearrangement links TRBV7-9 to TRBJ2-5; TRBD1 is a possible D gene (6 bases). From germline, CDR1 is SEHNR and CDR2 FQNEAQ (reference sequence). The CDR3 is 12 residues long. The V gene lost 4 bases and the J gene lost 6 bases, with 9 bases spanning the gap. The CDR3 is CASSWQGQTQYF. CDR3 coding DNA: TGTGCCAGCAGCTGGCAGGGGCAGACCCAGTACTTC.

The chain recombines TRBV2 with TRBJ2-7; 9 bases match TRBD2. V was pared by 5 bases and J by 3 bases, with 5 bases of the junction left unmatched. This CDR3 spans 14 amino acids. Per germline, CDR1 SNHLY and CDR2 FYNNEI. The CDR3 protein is CASSPTSGNYEQYF. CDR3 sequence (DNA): TGTGCCAGCAGTCCGACTAGCGGAAACTACGAGCAGTACTTC.

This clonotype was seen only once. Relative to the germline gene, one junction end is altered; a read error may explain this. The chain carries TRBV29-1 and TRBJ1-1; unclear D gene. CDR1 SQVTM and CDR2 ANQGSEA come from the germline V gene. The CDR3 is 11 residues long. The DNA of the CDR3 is TGCAGCGTGGGAACATACACTGGAGCTTTCTTT. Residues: CSVGTYTGAFF. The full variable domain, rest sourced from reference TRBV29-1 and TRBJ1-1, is SAVISQKPSRDICQRGTSLTIQCQVDSQVTMMFWYRQQPGQSLTLIATANQGSEATYESGFVIDKFPISRPNLTFSTLTVSNMSPEDSSIYLCSVGTYTGAFFGQGTRLTVV.

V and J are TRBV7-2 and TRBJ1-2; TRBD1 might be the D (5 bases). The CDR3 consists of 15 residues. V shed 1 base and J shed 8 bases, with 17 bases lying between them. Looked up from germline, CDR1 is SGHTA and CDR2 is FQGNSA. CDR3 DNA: TGTGCCAGCAGCTTAGGCGGGGGTGATTCTCGGGGCTACACCTTC. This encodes CASSLGGGDSRGYTF.

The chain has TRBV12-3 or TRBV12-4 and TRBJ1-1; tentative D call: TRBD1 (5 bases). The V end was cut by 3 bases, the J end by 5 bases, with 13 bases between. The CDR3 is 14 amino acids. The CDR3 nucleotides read TGTGCCAGCAGTTTCATTACTGGGGGGACTGAAGCTTTCTTT. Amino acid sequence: CASSFITGGTEAFF.

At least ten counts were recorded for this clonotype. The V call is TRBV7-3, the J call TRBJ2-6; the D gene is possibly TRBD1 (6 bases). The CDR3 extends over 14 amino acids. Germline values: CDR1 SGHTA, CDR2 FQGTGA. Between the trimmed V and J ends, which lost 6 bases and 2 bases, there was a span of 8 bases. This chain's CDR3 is CASSAGAGANVLTF. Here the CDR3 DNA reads TGTGCCAGCAGTGCAGGGGCTGGGGCCAACGTCCTGACTTTC.

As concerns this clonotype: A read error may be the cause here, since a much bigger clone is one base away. The CDR3 DNA follows: TGTGCCACCAGTGGGCCCACAGGGGAAGCTTTCTTT. Residues: CATSGPTGEAFF. The rearrangement joins TRBV24-1 to TRBJ1-1, with TRBD1 as a possible D gene (6 bases). V was clipped by 5 bases and J by 8 bases, with 11 bases between them. CDR3 size: 12 residues. Germline CDR1 reads KGHDR; CDR2 reads SFDVKD.

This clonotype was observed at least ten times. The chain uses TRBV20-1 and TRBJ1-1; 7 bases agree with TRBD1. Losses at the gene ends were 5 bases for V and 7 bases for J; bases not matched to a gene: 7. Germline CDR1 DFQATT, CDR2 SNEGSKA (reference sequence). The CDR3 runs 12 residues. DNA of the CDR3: TGCAGTGCTGGCCAGGGGGATCTTGAAGCTTTCTTT. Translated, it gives CSAGQGDLEAFF.

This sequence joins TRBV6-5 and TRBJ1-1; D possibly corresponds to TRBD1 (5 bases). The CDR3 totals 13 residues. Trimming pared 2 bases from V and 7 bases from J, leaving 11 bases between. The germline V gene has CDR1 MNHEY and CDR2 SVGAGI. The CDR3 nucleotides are TGTGCCAGCAGTTACCGGCGACAGCTTGAAGCTTTCTTT. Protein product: CASSYRRQLEAFF.

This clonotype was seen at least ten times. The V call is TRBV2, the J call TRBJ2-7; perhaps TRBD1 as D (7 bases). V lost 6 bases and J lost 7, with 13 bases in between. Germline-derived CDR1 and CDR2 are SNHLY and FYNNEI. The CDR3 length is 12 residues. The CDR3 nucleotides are TGTGCCAGCAGGCGGAGGGACAGTGAGCAGTACTTC. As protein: CASRRRDSEQYF.

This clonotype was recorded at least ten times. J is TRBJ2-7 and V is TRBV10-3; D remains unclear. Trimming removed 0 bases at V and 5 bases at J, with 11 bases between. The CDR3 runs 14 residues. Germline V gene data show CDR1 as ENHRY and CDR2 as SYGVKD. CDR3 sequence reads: CAISESSPWDEQYF. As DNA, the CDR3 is TGTGCCATCAGTGAGTCGTCTCCATGGGACGAGCAGTACTTC.

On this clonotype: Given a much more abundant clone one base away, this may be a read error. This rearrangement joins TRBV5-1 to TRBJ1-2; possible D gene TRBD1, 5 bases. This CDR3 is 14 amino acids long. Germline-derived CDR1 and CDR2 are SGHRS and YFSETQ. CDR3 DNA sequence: TGCGCCAGAAAACCCCGACAGTCGTGCTATGGCTACGCCTTC. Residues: CARKPRQSCYGYAF.

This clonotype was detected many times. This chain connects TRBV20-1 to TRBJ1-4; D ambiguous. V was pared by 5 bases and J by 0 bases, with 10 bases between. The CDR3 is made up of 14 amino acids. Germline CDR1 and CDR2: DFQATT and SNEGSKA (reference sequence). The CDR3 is CSAEAAATNEKLFF. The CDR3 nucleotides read TGCAGTGCTGAGGCAGCTGCAACTAATGAAAAACTGTTTTTT.

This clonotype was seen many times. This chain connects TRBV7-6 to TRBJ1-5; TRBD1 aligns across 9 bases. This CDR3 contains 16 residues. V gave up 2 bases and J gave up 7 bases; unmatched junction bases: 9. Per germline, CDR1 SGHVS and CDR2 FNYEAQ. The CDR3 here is CASSLTAQGAVQPQHF. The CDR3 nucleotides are TGTGCCAGCAGCTTAACGGCACAGGGGGCAGTACAGCCCCAGCATTTT.